These T cell receptor beta chains were read from a single sample in a study of molecular identifiers for immune sequencing clone quantification. TCRdb reprocessed the PCR reads with MiXCR, giving one entry per CDR3 protein. The profile shows 100,000 or so distinct CDR3 sequences, roughly 38% of them singletons. Material for sequencing was naive CD8+ T cells from blood, with Jurkat cell RNA spiked in. The receptors come from a human donor in good health. Some libraries in this study had Jurkat cell RNA spiked in. Each CDR3 is given with its conserved first and last residue. The order of the fields is D gene, V gene, J gene, clone size, CDR3 protein, CDR3 DNA. D genes are given only for firm matches. Only part of the rows carry a size: once, few, many, or a class if the clone is expanded.

TRBD2	TRBV12-3/TRBV12-4	TRBJ2-3	many	CASSPGGDTQYF	TGTGCCAGCAGTCCCGGGGGGGATACGCAGTATTTT
NA	TRBV11-2	TRBJ2-7	few	CASSSRSYEQYF	TGTGCCAGCAGCTCCCGCTCCTACGAGCAGTACTTC
TRBD2	TRBV28	TRBJ2-3	many	CASQPTPPGLAGYTQYF	TGTGCCAGCCAGCCCACCCCACCTGGGCTAGCGGGGTATACGCAGTATTTT
NA	TRBV6-2/TRBV6-3	TRBJ1-5	once	CASKDRSNQPQHF	TGTGCCAGCAAAGATCGGAGCAATCAGCCCCAGCATTTT
TRBD1	TRBV28	TRBJ2-5	NA	CASRFSRQGKETQYF	TGTGCCAGCAGGTTCTCCCGACAGGGGAAGGAGACCCAGTACTTC
NA	TRBV7-6	TRBJ2-7	once	CASSFSQDGAYEQYF	TGTGCCAGCAGCTTTTCCCAAGACGGGGCCTACGAGCAGTACTTC
NA	TRBV7-9	TRBJ2-1	few	CAITSGDFTYNEQFF	TGTGCCATCACCTCAGGGGACTTTACCTACAATGAGCAGTTCTTC
TRBD2	TRBV27	TRBJ2-7	many	CASSLGLAGQQYF	TGTGCCAGCAGTTTAGGGCTAGCGGGACAGCAGTACTTC
TRBD2	TRBV6-6	TRBJ2-2	many	CASSYRLLAGGTGELFF	TGTGCCAGCAGTTACCGGCTACTAGCGGGAGGAACCGGGGAGCTGTTTTTT
TRBD2	TRBV9	TRBJ2-2	NA	CASSISGSETGELFF	TGTGCCAGCAGCATTAGCGGGAGTGAGACCGGGGAGCTGTTTTTT
NA	TRBV6-1	TRBJ2-5	few	CASKEDWKETQYF	TGTGCCAGCAAAGAGGACTGGAAAGAGACCCAGTACTTC
NA	TRBV20-1	TRBJ2-7	NA	CSARGVGDMAEQYF	TGCAGTGCTAGAGGGGTAGGGGATATGGCCGAGCAGTACTTC
TRBD1	TRBV2	TRBJ1-1	few	CASRAGTGSTNTEAFF	TGTGCCAGCAGGGCCGGGACAGGGTCAACGAACACTGAAGCTTTCTTT
TRBD2	TRBV6-2/TRBV6-3	TRBJ2-3	NA	CASSYSTSSRTDTQYF	TGTGCCAGCAGTTACTCGACTAGCAGCCGCACAGATACGCAGTATTTT
TRBD1	TRBV4-2	TRBJ2-5	NA	CASSQGVARGPQETQYF	TGTGCCAGCAGCCAAGGGGTGGCAAGGGGGCCCCAAGAGACCCAGTACTTC
NA	TRBV5-1	TRBJ1-4	NA	CASSLEAGRREKLLF	TGCGCCAGCAGCTTGGAGGCGGGGCGCAGAGAAAAACTGCTTTTT